Below, 29 T cell receptor beta chains from the same sample are listed, as sequenced in a study of human T cells and chemical hapten exposure. TCRdb itself ran the RACE reads through MiXCR, one entry per CDR3 protein. The sample records about 340,000 distinct CDR3 sequences, roughly 6.9% being singletons. Time point meaning: patch test 1, 2 weeks after DPC sensitization. The treatment: therapeutic diphenylcyclopropenone sensitization with weekly scalp DPC. The sequenced sample was whole blood, obtained in connection with sensitization to the hapten diphenylcyclopropenone (DPC). The receptors shown here come from a woman aged 18-29 years with alopecia areata. Some clones in this sample may be carry-over from other donors' samples.

This clonotype was seen a few times. The V and J genes are TRBV20-1 and TRBJ2-7, with 7 positions matching TRBD2. V was clipped by 0 bases and J by 3 bases; unmatched bases: 5. This CDR3 spans 14 amino acids. Germline CDR1 is DFQATT and CDR2 is SNEGSKA (reference sequence). The CDR3: CSARDPTGGYEQYF. CDR3 coding DNA: TGCAGTGCTAGAGATCCGACGGGGGGCTACGAGCAGTACTTC.

This clonotype was counted between two and nine times. The chain joins TRBV5-1 to TRBJ2-1; 8 nucleotides match TRBD1. V was pared by 4 bases and J by 9 bases, with 9 bases of the junction left unmatched. CDR1 is SGHRS, CDR2 YFSETQ, per germline. CDR3 size: 14 residues. CDR3 residues: CASSPQGAEGEQFF. CDR3 bases: TGCGCCAGCAGCCCTCAGGGGGCCGAGGGTGAGCAGTTCTTC.

There are many counts of this clonotype. This chain links TRBV6-5 with TRBJ1-1, with TRBD1 as a possible D gene (6 bases). The germline CDR1 and CDR2 sequences are MNHEY and SVGAGI. Trimming removed 4 bases from V and 0 bases from J, with 9 bases in between. This CDR3 has 14 residues. The CDR3 is CASSSGHLNTEAFF. CDR3 DNA sequence: TGTGCCAGCAGTTCGGGACACCTGAACACTGAAGCTTTCTTT.

This clonotype was counted ten times or more. CDR3 bases: TGTGCCAGCAGCTTACGTGGCGTCGTCACCGGGGAGCTGTTTTTT. It codes for CASSLRGVVTGELFF. The chain is built from TRBV11-2 and TRBJ2-2, with unresolved D. Germline V lookup: CDR1 SGHAT, CDR2 FQNNGV. The CDR3 has 15 amino acids. Trimming left V 2 bases short and J 4 bases short, with 11 bases between.

This clonotype was seen many times. The DNA of the CDR3 is TGTGCCAGCAGCCGTACCCTATACCATGGCAATCAGCCCCAGCATTTT. It yields the protein CASSRTLYHGNQPQHF. The chain joins TRBV28 to TRBJ1-5; D unclear. This CDR3 has 16 amino acids. The V end was cut by 6 bases, the J end by 2 bases, with 17 bases between. The germline gives CDR1 MDHEN, CDR2 SYDVKM.

This clonotype was observed once. The chain has TRBV10-3 and TRBJ2-6; 7 bases line up with TRBD1. J lost 3 bases, V lost 2 bases, and 4 bases had no gene match. Germline CDR1 ENHRY, CDR2 SYGVKD. The CDR3 length is 16 residues. Written as DNA, the CDR3 is TGTGCCATCAGTGAGCAGGGGGTGTATGGGGCCAACGTCCTGACTTTC. Translating gives CAISEQGVYGANVLTF.

The chain combines TRBV2 with TRBJ2-5; TRBD2 is a possible D gene (5 bases). Germline lookup yields CDR1 SNHLY and CDR2 FYNNEI. The V and J ends lost 4 bases and 1 base respectively, with 10 bases between them. The CDR3 consists of 14 residues. CDR3 bases: TGTGCCAGCAGTGTAACAGCGGCCCAAGAGACCCAGTACTTC. Residues: CASSVTAAQETQYF.

This clonotype was observed many times. The chain recombines TRBV6-5 with TRBJ1-1; unclear D gene. CDR1 and CDR2 (germline): MNHEY, SVGAGI. The CDR3 covers 15 residues. V was trimmed by 7 bases and J by 4 bases, leaving 19 bases between them. The CDR3 loop reads CASTRDRVLGTEAFF. The CDR3 DNA follows: TGTGCCAGCACAAGGGATCGGGTACTTGGCACTGAAGCTTTCTTT.

The chain has TRBV5-6 and TRBJ2-3; 7 bases align to TRBD1. With V trimmed by 3 bases and J by 0 bases, 4 bases remained unmatched. The CDR3 contains 15 residues. CDR1 and CDR2 from the germline V gene are SGHDT and YYEEEE. CDR3 in DNA: TGTGCCAGCAGCTACAGGGGCCCGAGCACAGATACGCAGTATTTT. Translation: CASSYRGPSTDTQYF.

This clonotype was seen ten or more times. This chain joins TRBV25-1 and TRBJ2-7, with 8 positions matching TRBD1. Germline-derived CDR1 and CDR2 are MGHDK and SYGVNS. V trimming: 4 bases; J trimming: 2 bases; junction bases outside the gene matches: 1. CDR3 length: 13 residues. CDR3 in amino acids: CASSGTGPYEQYF. In DNA form, the CDR3 reads TGTGCCAGCAGTGGGACAGGGCCCTACGAGCAGTACTTC.

This clonotype occurred a few times. The CDR3 loop reads CASSQGQAPSNYGYTF. CDR3 sequence (DNA): TGCGCCAGCAGCCAAGGCCAGGCGCCCTCTAACTATGGCTACACCTTC. This chain uses TRBV4-1 with TRBJ1-2; D gene ambiguous. The CDR3 contains 16 residues. The V and J ends lost 1 base and 0 bases respectively, with 12 bases between them. In germline, CDR1 is MGHRA, CDR2 YSYEKL.

The chain recombines TRBV7-9 with TRBJ2-2, with 8 bases identical to TRBD1. Germline V CDR1 and CDR2: SEHNR, FQNEAQ (reference sequence). This CDR3 comprises 16 residues. The junction had 16 bases not matched to a gene; V was cut back by 10 bases and J by 6 bases. The CDR3 DNA sequence: TGTGCCACCCGAAACGACAGGGGTTCGAGGCCCGGGGAGCTGTTTTTT. This encodes CATRNDRGSRPGELFF.

The chain has TRBV7-9 and TRBJ2-7; D perhaps matches TRBD2 (6 bases). The germline V gene has CDR1 SEHNR and CDR2 FQNEAQ (reference sequence). Trimming cost V 5 bases and J 2 bases, with 13 bases left between them. The CDR3 totals 14 residues. CDR3 coding DNA: TGTGCCAGCAGCGTGGTTAGCGGAACCTACGAGCAGTACTTC. It translates to CASSVVSGTYEQYF.

V and J are TRBV20-1 and TRBJ2-1; D is possibly TRBD2 (5 bases). This CDR3 contains 15 residues. Trimming removed 6 bases at V and 0 bases at J, with 15 bases between. Germline assignment: CDR1 DFQATT and CDR2 SNEGSKA (reference sequence). The CDR3 DNA is TGCAGTGCCAGCCCCCTAGCTAGCTCCTACAATGAGCAGTTCTTC. It translates to CSASPLASSYNEQFF.

This clonotype was picked up a small number of times. The chain carries TRBV20-1 and TRBJ1-5; tentative D call: TRBD1 (5 bases). V shed 1 base and J shed 2 bases, with 12 bases lying between them. This CDR3 has 15 amino acids. CDR1 and CDR2 from the germline V gene are DFQATT and SNEGSKA (reference sequence). Written as DNA, the CDR3 is TGCAGTGCTAGAGCCACAGGTTTCGGCAATCAGCCCCAGCATTTT. Its translation is CSARATGFGNQPQHF.

With respect to this clonotype: An end of the junction does not agree with germline; a read error may underlie this. V usage is TRBV4-2 and J usage is TRBJ1-5, with 8 nucleotides matching TRBD1. CDR1 LGHNA and CDR2 YNFKEQ come from the germline V gene. The CDR3 loop spans 13 amino acids. CDR3 bases: TGTGCCAGCAGCCCGGACAGGGACCAGCCCCAGCTTTTT. The encoded protein is CASSPDRDQPQLF.

The table lists this clonotype with many counts. J is TRBJ2-5 and V is TRBV6-6, with a tentative D call TRBD1 (6 bases). Germline lookup yields CDR1 MNHNY and CDR2 SVGAGI (reference sequence). CDR3 size: 14 residues. The V gene lost 6 bases and the J gene lost 5 bases, with 16 bases spanning the gap. The CDR3 reads CASSRGQGLETQYF. Written as DNA, the CDR3 is TGTGCCAGCAGCCGCGGGCAGGGGCTGGAGACCCAGTACTTC.

The sample holds a few counts of this clonotype. This rearrangement joins TRBV14 to TRBJ2-7, with D uncertain. The CDR3 is 15 residues long. Germline V gives CDR1 SGHDN, CDR2 FVKESK. Trimming removed 1 base from V and 4 bases from J, with 14 bases in between. In nucleotides, the CDR3 is TGTGCCAGCAGCCAAGGGGTGGCAGCGAGTTACGAGCAGTACTTC. Translation: CASSQGVAASYEQYF.

This chain uses TRBV6-5 with TRBJ2-7; 11 bases are a match to TRBD1. CDR1 and CDR2 (germline): MNHEY, SVGAGI. The J segment lost 7 bases and the V segment lost 3 bases, leaving 5 bases of the junction unmatched. The CDR3 totals 14 residues. This chain's CDR3 is CASSYKGQGGEQYF. DNA of the CDR3: TGTGCCAGCAGTTATAAGGGACAGGGGGGAGAGCAGTACTTC.

This clonotype was counted at least ten times. The chain joins TRBV20-1 to TRBJ2-7, with D perhaps matching TRBD1 (6 bases). Trimming took off 6 bases at V and 5 bases at J, with 20 bases between the two ends. This CDR3 has 14 residues. Germline V gene data show CDR1 as DFQATT and CDR2 as SNEGSKA (reference sequence). CDR3 DNA: TGCAGTGCATCTTACACCAGGGGAATTGACGAGCAGTACTTC. Protein sequence: CSASYTRGIDEQYF.

V is TRBV5-6 and J is TRBJ2-7; the match to TRBD1 covers 7 bases. CDR1 is SGHDT and CDR2 is YYEEEE in the germline V gene. J gave up 4 bases and V 2 bases, and 12 bases lay outside the gene matches. The CDR3 is made up of 16 amino acids. CDR3 DNA sequence: TGTGCCAGCAGCTTAAGGTCGGACAGGATACCTTACGAGCAGTACTTC. Its protein is CASSLRSDRIPYEQYF.

This clonotype appeared many times. The chain uses TRBV4-1 and TRBJ1-4; a possible D gene is TRBD1 (5 bases). The length of the CDR3 is 15 residues. V was clipped by 3 bases and J by 6 bases, with 14 bases between them. Per germline, CDR1 MGHRA and CDR2 YSYEKL. This chain's CDR3 is CASSHMQGYYEKLFF. The CDR3 nucleotides read TGCGCCAGCAGCCACATGCAGGGATATTATGAAAAACTGTTTTTT.

This clonotype was detected only a few times. The chain employs TRBV6-6 and TRBJ2-3; 7 nucleotides align to TRBD2. The CDR3 spans 14 residues. After removal of 6 bases from V and 4 bases from J, the junction contained 7 bases not matched to a gene. The germline CDR1 and CDR2 sequences are MNHNY and SVGAGI (reference sequence). CDR3 region: CASRDGGSSDTQYF. The CDR3 nucleotides are TGTGCCAGCAGGGACGGGGGGAGCTCAGATACGCAGTATTTT.

This clonotype was seen many times. The CDR3 spells CSASRALSTDTQYF. DNA of the CDR3: TGCAGTGCTAGTCGAGCCCTTAGCACAGATACGCAGTATTTT. The J gene is TRBJ2-3, the V gene TRBV20-1; no reliable D call. Per germline, CDR1 DFQATT and CDR2 SNEGSKA (reference sequence). The CDR3 consists of 14 residues. Trimming cost V 3 bases and J 0 bases, with 10 bases left between them.

This clonotype was seen repeatedly, ten times or more. Written as DNA, the CDR3 is TGTGCCAGCAGCCGTCAGCAGGCCACCTACAATGAGCAGTTCTTC. Translating it yields CASSRQQATYNEQFF. V is TRBV7-2 and J is TRBJ2-1; the D is unclear. This CDR3 comprises 15 residues. Germline CDR1 and CDR2: SGHTA and FQGNSA. V dropped 5 bases and J dropped 2 bases, with 13 bases sitting between them.

This clonotype came up a few times. The chain links TRBV7-8 to TRBJ1-4; D is unclear. V was shortened by 1 base and J by 9 bases, with 18 bases between the two germline ends. This CDR3 comprises 16 residues. Germline V gives CDR1 SGHVS, CDR2 FQNEAQ. The CDR3 nucleotides are TGTGCCAGCAGCTTAGGCGGACGGTGGCTTATGAAAAAACTGTTTTTT. This encodes CASSLGGRWLMKKLFF.

This chain uses TRBV11-3 with TRBJ2-5; maybe TRBD1 (5 bases). This CDR3 has 13 residues. Looked up from germline, CDR1 is SGHNT and CDR2 is YENEEA. The V end lost 4 bases, the J end lost 5 bases, and 11 bases lay between the germline ends. CDR3 in DNA: TGTGCCAGCAGCTCAGGGATCGCGGAGACCCAGTACTTC. It yields the protein CASSSGIAETQYF.

This clonotype was counted at least ten times. This chain connects TRBV7-8 to TRBJ1-3; weak D call: TRBD1 (5 bases). V was clipped by 1 base and J by 0 bases, with 10 bases between them. The CDR3 runs to 16 residues. From germline, CDR1 is SGHVS and CDR2 FQNEAQ. Written as DNA, the CDR3 is TGTGCCAGCAGCTTAGTTTTCGACAGCTCTGGAAACACCATATATTTT. This sequence encodes CASSLVFDSSGNTIYF.

This clonotype was detected only a few times. The chain has TRBV4-2 and TRBJ1-1, with 8 bases lining up with TRBD1. Germline assignment: CDR1 LGHNA and CDR2 YNFKEQ. The CDR3 runs to 14 residues. Losses at the gene ends were 5 bases for V and 3 bases for J; bases not matched to a gene: 5. CDR3 bases: TGTGCCAGCAGCGGACAGGGAGAATACACTGAAGCTTTCTTT. Encoded protein: CASSGQGEYTEAFF.